This entry features one TCR beta chain sequence. Its antigen is undetermined. This entry belongs to a study of shared clonotypes between healthy human individuals. Cells designated naive CD8 were CD45RO-negative and were positively selected for CCR7, with terminally differentiated effector memory CD45RA+ cells excluded. Unmatched junction bases numbered 13, after V lost 2 bases and J lost 5 bases. Germline CDR1 and CDR2: MDHEN and SYDVKM. This CDR3 is 17 amino acids long. General study results and limits: Tissue TCR repertoires likely differ from these blood-only repertoires. Memory subsets generally showed smaller estimated richness than naive subsets did.

For every subset, genomic DNA was evenly distributed across several immunoSEQ plates. Repertoires were generated with immunoSEQ multiplex PCR, while TCRdb's copy carries only in-frame clones and drops some. The data hold about 680,000 clones, with around 90% observed a single time. The rearrangement uses TRBV28 and TRBJ2-7; 9 positions match TRBD2. The source of this sequence is a man in his thirties or forties in good health. The sequenced material came from naive CD8+ T cells sorted from blood. The CDR3 DNA reads as TGTGCCAGCAGTTTAGGGGGAGCGGGCGGGAGGGCCAACGAGCAGTACTTC. It translates to CASSLGGAGGRANEQYF.